These T cell receptor beta chains were read from a single sample in a study of cytomegalovirus exposure and HLA in healthy donors. Sequenced by immunoSEQ multiplex PCR; TCRdb stores in-frame clones only, minus some. In the table there are some 90,000 clones, approximately 80% of which are singletons. Sequencing input: PBMCs. These receptors were collected from a man aged 50-59 years in good health and CMV-seropositive. CDR3s include the opening cysteine and the closing phenylalanine or tryptophan. A D gene is named only where the DNA matches it firmly. Only part of the rows carry a size: once, few, many, or a class if the clone is expanded.

>NA|TRBJ1-1|TRBV7-9|NA
TGTTCCAGCAGCCAAACAGGGAACACTGAAGCTTTCTTT
CSSSQTGNTEAFF
>NA|TRBJ1-1|TRBV6-4|NA
TGTGCCAGCAGTGACGGCCCCGGAAGGGCAGGGACTGAAGCTTTCTTT
CASSDGPGRAGTEAFF
>NA|TRBJ2-4|TRBV2|NA
TGTGCCAGCAGTTCCTCCGGTTTACGGAAAAACAGTCAGTACTTC
CASSSSGLRKNSQYF
>TRBD2|TRBJ2-7|TRBV18|NA
TGTGCCAGCTCGCAGCCGGGACTAGCGTCGGACGAGCAGTACTTC
CASSQPGLASDEQYF
>NA|TRBJ2-5|TRBV12-5|NA
TGTGCTAGTGGTATCATGGAGGAGACCCAGTACTTC
CASGIMEETQYF
>NA|TRBJ1-5|TRBV4-1|NA
TGCGCCAGCAGCCAATCAGGTTTTCAGCCCCAGCATTTT
CASSQSGFQPQHF
>TRBD1|TRBJ1-1|TRBV18|NA
TGTGCCAGCTCACCGATGGGACAGGGGGGGCTGAACACTGAAGCTTTCTTT
CASSPMGQGGLNTEAFF
>NA|TRBJ1-1|TRBV9|NA
TGTGCCAGCAGCGTAGTGGTCGCGGGCACTGAAGCTTTCTTT
CASSVVVAGTEAFF
>TRBD2|TRBJ2-1|TRBV19|NA
TGTGCCAGTAGTATAGCGGCCCTAGCGGACAATGAGCAGTTCTTC
CASSIAALADNEQFF
>NA|TRBJ2-3|TRBV7-9|NA
TGTTCCAGCAGCTTAGAGAGAGATACGCAGTATTTT
CSSSLERDTQYF
>NA|TRBJ2-7|TRBV9|NA
TGTGCCAGCAGCAGCGACGTGTCCTACGAGCAGTACTTC
CASSSDVSYEQYF
>TRBD2|TRBJ2-2|TRBV7-9|few
TGTGCCAGCAGCTTAGCCGCCGGGAGGACCGGGGAGCTGTTTTTT
CASSLAAGRTGELFF
>NA|TRBJ1-1|TRBV6-1|few
TGTGCCAGCAGATCCCTGACAGCTAACACTGAAGCTTTCTTT
CASRSLTANTEAFF
>NA|TRBJ2-6|TRBV7-2|NA
TGTGCCAGCAGCCTACAGGGCGCCGGGGCCAACGTCCTGACTTTC
CASSLQGAGANVLTF
>NA|TRBJ2-5|TRBV29-1|NA
TGCAGCGTTGAATCGGCTAGCGACCAAGAGACCCAGTACTTC
CSVESASDQETQYF
>NA|TRBJ2-1|TRBV11-3|NA
TGTGCCAGCAGCTTCACGTCTAGTGGCGAGCAGTTCTTC
CASSFTSSGEQFF
>TRBD2|TRBJ2-1|TRBV5-1|NA
TGCGCCAGCAGCCGGGCTAGCGGCTACAATGAGCAGTTCTTC
CASSRASGYNEQFF
>TRBD1|TRBJ2-1|TRBV5-6|NA
TGTGCCAGCAGCCCGACAGGGGCGTACGGCTCATCCTACAATGAGCAGTTCTTC
CASSPTGAYGSSYNEQFF
>TRBD1|TRBJ1-1|TRBV14|few
TGTGCCAGCAGCCAGACAGGGGGGAACACTGAAGCTTTCTTT
CASSQTGGNTEAFF
>NA|TRBJ2-2|TRBV11-2|once
TGTGCCAGCAGCTTAAGGGGACAAAACACCGGGGAGCTGTTTTTT
CASSLRGQNTGELFF
>NA|TRBJ2-2|TRBV5-1|NA
TGCGCCAGCAGCTACGGGGGAAACACCGGGGAGCTGTTTTTT
CASSYGGNTGELFF
>NA|TRBJ2-2|TRBV21-1|NA
TGTGCCAGCAGCTGTAAAGACAGTCAACCCAAAAGTAGATCGAACACCGGGGAGCTGTTTTTT
CASSCKDSQPKSRSNTGELFF
>TRBD1|TRBJ1-1|TRBV29-1|NA
TGCAGCGTAGGGACAGGGAGGTGGAACACTGAAGCTTTCTTT
CSVGTGRWNTEAFF
>TRBD1|TRBJ1-2|TRBV6-5|NA
TGTGCCAGCAGTTATTCGCCTGACAGGGGAGGTGGCTACACCTTC
CASSYSPDRGGGYTF
>TRBD2|TRBJ2-5|TRBV11-2|NA
TGTGCCAGCAGCCTCCGTCTAGCGGCGGAGACCCAGTACTTC
CASSLRLAAETQYF
>NA|TRBJ2-4|TRBV29-1|NA
TGCAGCCCCGAGGTCGGGGGAATTCAGTACTTC
CSPEVGGIQYF